Below, 5 T cell receptor beta chains from the same sample are listed, as sequenced in a study of T cell responses to AZD1222 COVID-19 vaccine. This table comes from immunoSEQ multiplex PCR, and its TCRdb copy is limited to in-frame clones, with some not included. The table has 80,000 to 85,000 clones, approximately 90% seen once. The starting material was peripheral blood, obtained 28 days after the second AZD1222 dose. The receptors shown here come from an adult who received the AZD1222 COVID-19 vaccine.

The chain uses TRBV7-2 and TRBJ2-5; 9 bases are shared with TRBD2. V trimming: 4 bases; J trimming: 4 bases; junction bases outside the gene matches: 1. In germline, CDR1 is SGHTA, CDR2 FQGNSA. The CDR3 has 13 amino acids. CDR3 loop: CASSSTSGETQYF. The CDR3 nucleotides are TGTGCCAGCAGCTCGACTAGCGGAGAGACCCAGTACTTC.

The V gene is TRBV6-5, the J gene TRBJ2-7, with 11 bases that match TRBD2. After removal of 2 bases from V and 4 bases from J, the junction contained 4 bases not matched to a gene. Germline V lookup: CDR1 MNHEY, CDR2 SVGAGI. The CDR3 is 15 residues long. The CDR3 DNA reads TGTGCCAGCAGTTACCTACTAGCGGGGGTGTACGAGCAGTACTTC. This sequence encodes CASSYLLAGVYEQYF.

This clone has a handful of counts. The genes are TRBV25-1 and TRBJ2-7; the match to TRBD2 covers 8 bases. There are 12 residues in the CDR3. Germline loops: CDR1 MGHDK, CDR2 SYGVNS. Trimming removed 6 bases from V and 3 bases from J; junction bases left unmatched: 1. CDR3 DNA: TGTGCCAGCAGGAGCGGGAGCTACGAGCAGTACTTC. It translates to CASRSGSYEQYF.

The chain combines TRBV11-2 with TRBJ1-1; D gene unclear. This CDR3 comprises 15 residues. V lost 0 bases to trimming and J lost 1 base, with 9 bases between them. Germline V gives CDR1 SGHAT, CDR2 FQNNGV. The CDR3 DNA follows: TGTGCCAGCAGCTTAGAAGGGAGGAGGAACACTGAAGCTTTCTTT. Amino acid sequence: CASSLEGRRNTEAFF.

The chain has TRBV9 and TRBJ2-7; 9 bases are a match to TRBD1. This CDR3 has 12 amino acids. V trimming: 3 bases; J trimming: 12 bases; junction bases outside the gene matches: 7. Per the germline V gene, CDR1 is SGDLS and CDR2 is YYNGEE. CDR3 sequence reads: CASSGTGTGMYF. The CDR3 bases are TGTGCCAGCAGCGGTACCGGGACAGGGATGTACTTC.